This T cell receptor beta chain was sequenced during a study of T cell responses to AZD1222 COVID-19 vaccine. Study conclusions and caveats: Every sample of the repertoires postdated the peak T cell response. Nearly half of unique spike-specific TCRs reportedly avoided B.1.351 and B.1.1.7 mutated regions.

Measured with immunoSEQ multiplex PCR; TCRdb has only the in-frame clones, and not every one. The table has around 130,000 clones, around nine tenths seen once; the top ten hold more than 3.5%. On this clone: Its specificity is not known.

The TCR was taken from an adult who received the MenACWY meningococcal vaccine as a control. The source material was peripheral blood, sampled 28 days after the second dose of the MenACWY control vaccine.

The CDR3 protein is CSASPGGRGNQPQHF. The CDR3 DNA follows: TGCAGTGCTAGTCCGGGGGGCAGGGGAAATCAGCCCCAGCATTTT. The rearrangement uses TRBV20-1 and TRBJ1-5; a weak D match, TRBD1 (6 bases). Trimming pared 3 bases from V and 4 bases from J, leaving 16 bases between. From germline, CDR1 is DFQATT and CDR2 SNEGSKA (reference sequence). CDR3 size: 15 residues.